These T cell receptor beta chains were read from a single sample in a study of blood T cell repertoires in COVID-19. TCRdb's table, derived via immunoSEQ multiplex PCR, lists solely in-frame clones and lacks some. Here the sample spans around 15,000 clones, approximately 85% being singletons. Material for sequencing was peripheral blood. Receptors were obtained from a man aged 70 or older in a cohort sampled during active COVID-19. CDR3s include the opening cysteine and the closing phenylalanine or tryptophan. The order of the fields is J gene, V gene, D gene, clone size, CDR3 DNA, CDR3 protein. A D gene is named only where the DNA matches it firmly. Only some rows state a clone size, as once, few, many or a class for expanded clones.

TRBJ2-1	TRBV28	.	few	TGTGCCAGCAGTTTTCCAGGGCCAAGCTCCTACAATGAGCAGTTCTTC	CASSFPGPSSYNEQFF
TRBJ2-2	TRBV29-1	.	.	TGCAGCGCTGGGATGACGGGAGCGAACACCGGGGAGCTGTTTTTT	CSAGMTGANTGELFF
TRBJ2-5	TRBV4-2	TRBD2	.	TGTGCCAGCAGCCAAGCTAGCGGGAGGGCCGTAGGAGAGACCCAGTACTTC	CASSQASGRAVGETQYF
TRBJ1-5	TRBV6-5	.	.	TGTGCCAGCAGTTACTCGGGCCACTTAGATCAGCCCCAGCATTTT	CASSYSGHLDQPQHF
TRBJ2-3	TRBV7-8	.	.	TGTGCCAGCAGCTTATCGTACGGAGGACAGCTTAATCCAGATACGCAGTATTTT	CASSLSYGGQLNPDTQYF
TRBJ2-5	TRBV13	.	.	TGTGCCAGCAGCTTAGAGGGGCTAAGGCAAGAGACCCAGTACTTC	CASSLEGLRQETQYF
TRBJ2-2	TRBV28	.	once	TGTGCCAGCAGTTTAATCGGGGGAAGTACCGGGGAGCTGTTTTTT	CASSLIGGSTGELFF
TRBJ1-1	TRBV18	.	.	TGTGCCAGCTCACCCACGGGGCCCCACGGAGGGGTAGCTGAAGCTTTCTTT	CASSPTGPHGGVAEAFF
TRBJ1-1	TRBV7-7	.	.	TGTGCTAGCAGCTTAGAGAGAGACACTGAAGCTTTCTTT	CASSLERDTEAFF
TRBJ1-2	TRBV11-2	.	.	TGTGCCAGCAACTTAGCAGGGGATGGCTACACCTTC	CASNLAGDGYTF
TRBJ2-1	TRBV2	.	.	TGTGCCAGCAGGGCCAGGGTAGGGGTCCCCAATGAGCAGTTCTTC	CASRARVGVPNEQFF
TRBJ1-3	TRBV4-1	.	.	TGCGCCAGCAGCCAAATGCGAGTTGGAAACACCATATATTTT	CASSQMRVGNTIYF
TRBJ1-5	TRBV6-1	.	once	TGTGCCAGCAGTGAAGGTGGACAGAAAAATCAGCCCCAGCATTTT	CASSEGGQKNQPQHF
TRBJ2-2	TRBV2	.	.	TGTGCCAGCAGGCGGGACAGCTACACCGGGGAGCTGTTTTTT	CASRRDSYTGELFF
TRBJ2-7	TRBV18	.	.	TGTGCCAGCTCACCAAACAGAACCACCTACGAGCAGTACTTC	CASSPNRTTYEQYF
TRBJ1-2	TRBV30	.	.	TGTGCCTGGAGCCCTATGGGAGCCAACTATGGCTACACCTTC	CAWSPMGANYGYTF
TRBJ2-1	TRBV15	TRBD2	.	TGTGCCACCAGCAGAGATAGAATGGCGGGAGGGAGGGCGAATGAGCAGTTCTTC	CATSRDRMAGGRANEQFF
TRBJ2-1	TRBV2	TRBD2	.	TGTGCCAGCAGCCCGGGACTAGCGGGAGGGCCGGGGAATGAGCAGTTCTTC	CASSPGLAGGPGNEQFF
TRBJ2-7	TRBV4-1	.	.	TGCGCCAGCTCCTCCGGGGCGGGGCACCACGAGCAGTACTTC	CASSSGAGHHEQYF
TRBJ2-5	TRBV11-3	TRBD2	.	TGTGCCAGCAGCCTACGGGGGGGAGGGTCGGAGACCCAGTACTTC	CASSLRGGGSETQYF